Listed below are T cell receptor beta chains from one sample, sequenced in a study of cytomegalovirus exposure and HLA in healthy donors. The repertoire was sequenced with immunoSEQ multiplex PCR; TCRdb's copy has only in-frame clones and lacks some. Of fewer than 85,000 clones in the sample, 55% to 75% were seen once. The sample taken for sequencing was PBMCs. The receptors shown here come from a woman aged 40 to 50 in good health and CMV-seropositive. CDR3s include the opening cysteine and the closing phenylalanine or tryptophan. A D gene is named only where the DNA matches it firmly. The listing skips clone size in some rows; elsewhere it reads once, few, many or a size class.

abundance	d_gene	v_gene	j_gene	CDR3aa	CDR3nt
.	.	TRBV30	TRBJ2-2	CAWSVLGAWTAGTGELFF	TGTGCCTGGAGTGTACTGGGGGCCTGGACGGCCGGCACCGGGGAGCTGTTTTTT
.	TRBD1	TRBV11-3	TRBJ2-7	CASSPSAWGQPYEQYF	TGTGCCAGCAGCCCAAGCGCCTGGGGACAGCCTTACGAGCAGTACTTC
.	.	TRBV5-5	TRBJ1-1	CASSLQGRTEAFF	TGTGCCAGCAGCTTGCAGGGTAGGACTGAAGCTTTCTTT
.	TRBD1	TRBV5-4	TRBJ1-2	CASSYGRDRGGYTF	TGTGCCAGCAGTTATGGGCGGGACAGGGGTGGCTACACCTTC
.	TRBD1	TRBV19	TRBJ1-5	CATNPGTGINQPQHF	TGTGCCACAAATCCCGGGACAGGGATCAATCAGCCCCAGCATTTT
once	.	TRBV7-2	TRBJ1-1	CASSLGGQWTEAFF	TGTGCCAGCAGCTTGGGGGGGCAGTGGACTGAAGCTTTCTTT
.	TRBD2	TRBV7-6	TRBJ2-5	CASSLGALRGAQYF	TGTGCCAGCAGCTTAGGAGCACTCCGGGGGGCCCAGTACTTC
.	.	TRBV30	TRBJ1-6	CAWSLQANSPLHF	TGTGCCTGGAGTTTGCAGGCAAATTCACCCCTCCACTTT
.	TRBD1	TRBV7-9	TRBJ1-6	CASSPETGGRTPLHF	TGTGCCAGCAGCCCAGAGACAGGGGGCCGGACACCCCTCCACTTT
.	.	TRBV5-8	TRBJ2-7	CASSRGGTGSYEQYF	TGTGCCAGCAGCCGCGGGGGGACAGGGTCATACGAGCAGTACTTC
.	.	TRBV2	TRBJ2-5	CASSLSGAPPQYF	TGTGCCAGCAGTCTATCGGGAGCGCCGCCCCAGTACTTC
.	TRBD1	TRBV5-3	TRBJ1-1	CARSSTQGERDTEAFF	TGTGCCAGAAGCTCAACACAGGGGGAAAGGGACACTGAAGCTTTCTTT
.	TRBD1	TRBV14	TRBJ1-5	CASTFGGRGSNQPQHF	TGTGCCAGCACCTTCGGTGGCAGGGGGAGCAATCAGCCCCAGCATTTT
medium-sized	.	TRBV2	TRBJ1-6	CASSFEGSPLHF	TGTGCCAGCAGTTTTGAGGGTTCACCCCTCCACTTT
.	TRBD1	TRBV6-5	TRBJ1-2	CASAQGAGYGYTF	TGTGCCAGTGCGCAGGGGGCAGGCTATGGCTACACCTTC
.	TRBD1	TRBV2	TRBJ1-3	CASSELGQSSGNTIYF	TGTGCCAGCAGTGAGTTGGGACAGAGCTCTGGAAACACCATATATTTT
.	.	TRBV2	TRBJ2-5	CASNKLAGETQYF	TGTGCCAGCAATAAACTAGCTGGCGAGACCCAGTACTTC
.	TRBD1	TRBV29-1	TRBJ2-7	CSVYRDRGPHEQYF	TGCAGCGTCTACCGGGACAGGGGTCCCCACGAGCAGTACTTC
.	.	TRBV2	TRBJ2-5	CASSEENRFRETQYF	TGTGCCAGCAGTGAAGAGAACAGGTTTAGGGAGACCCAGTACTTC
once	TRBD1	TRBV11-3	TRBJ2-4	CASSNTGTGVYIQYF	TGTGCCAGCAGCAACACCGGGACAGGGGTATACATTCAGTACTTC
.	.	TRBV4-1	TRBJ2-7	CASSRGRQSSHEQYF	TGCGCCAGCAGCCGAGGACGACAGAGCAGCCACGAGCAGTACTTC
.	.	TRBV19	TRBJ1-2	CASSKTGRYGYTF	TGTGCCAGTAGTAAGACAGGACGCTATGGCTACACCTTC
.	TRBD2	TRBV6-5	TRBJ2-5	CASSTSGLAGAAQYF	TGTGCCAGCAGTACCTCGGGACTAGCGGGGGCGGCCCAGTACTTC
few	.	TRBV28	TRBJ1-1	CASSFSGQDTEAFF	TGTGCCAGCAGTTTTTCCGGTCAGGACACTGAAGCTTTCTTT
.	.	TRBV4-1	TRBJ1-5	CASSHLAERGQPQHF	TGCGCCAGCAGCCACCTTGCCGAGCGGGGTCAGCCCCAGCATTTT
.	TRBD1	TRBV5-6	TRBJ1-3	CASSLTGQGTGNTIYF	TGTGCCAGCAGCTTGACCGGACAGGGAACTGGAAACACCATATATTTT
.	.	TRBV25-1	TRBJ2-1	CASSALSSFSYNEQFF	TGTGCCAGCAGTGCCCTCAGTAGCTTCTCCTACAATGAGCAGTTCTTC
.	.	TRBV2	TRBJ2-1	CASSEEGGSSYNEQFF	TGTGCCAGCAGTGAAGAGGGGGGGAGCTCCTACAATGAGCAGTTCTTC
few	.	TRBV2	TRBJ2-3	CASSEGGLLTDTQYF	TGTGCCAGCAGTGAAGGAGGACTTCTCACAGATACGCAGTATTTT
.	TRBD1	TRBV27	TRBJ1-6	CASSFRQGQQALHF	TGTGCCAGCAGTTTTCGACAGGGACAGCAGGCCCTCCACTTT
.	.	TRBV6-5	TRBJ2-7	CASSRQSSYEQYF	TGTGCCAGCAGCAGACAGAGCTCCTACGAGCAGTACTTC
few	TRBD2	TRBV6-6	TRBJ2-7	CASTNSAGDSHEQYF	TGTGCCAGCACCAATTCCGCGGGGGACTCCCACGAGCAGTACTTC
.	.	TRBV7-9	TRBJ2-1	CASSSGVLGDEQFF	TGTGCCAGCAGCTCAGGGGTCCTTGGCGATGAGCAGTTCTTC
once	TRBD1	TRBV6-5	TRBJ1-5	CASSLTGESNQPQHF	TGTGCCAGCAGTTTGACAGGGGAGAGCAATCAGCCCCAGCATTTT
.	.	TRBV7-6	TRBJ1-2	CASSLGVQGTYGYTF	TGTGCCAGCAGCTTAGGGGTCCAGGGAACCTATGGCTACACCTTC
.	TRBD1	TRBV9	TRBJ1-3	CASSDGQAGNTIYF	TGTGCCAGCAGCGATGGACAGGCTGGAAACACCATATATTTT
once	TRBD1	TRBV5-1	TRBJ1-2	CASSFGQGTAIGGYTF	TGCGCCAGCAGCTTTGGACAGGGGACGGCAATTGGTGGCTACACCTTC
.	TRBD1	TRBV11-3	TRBJ1-6	CASSLDTGTGHYSPLHF	TGTGCCAGCAGCTTAGATACAGGGACAGGACACTATTCACCCCTCCACTTT
.	.	TRBV5-1	TRBJ1-2	CASSPGQNYGYTF	TGCGCCAGCAGCCCCGGACAGAACTATGGCTACACCTTC
.	.	TRBV29-1	TRBJ2-2	CSVSENTGELFF	TGCAGCGTATCAGAGAACACCGGGGAGCTGTTTTTT
.	.	TRBV9	TRBJ2-2	CASSVGPGTANTGELFF	TGTGCCAGCAGCGTAGGACCAGGGACTGCTAACACCGGGGAGCTGTTTTTT
.	TRBD2	TRBV7-2	TRBJ2-1	CASSLKAGDYNEQFF	TGTGCCAGCAGCTTAAAAGCGGGGGATTACAATGAGCAGTTCTTC
.	.	TRBV7-2	TRBJ2-3	CAGCEGGTDTQYF	TGTGCGGGATGTGAGGGGGGCACAGATACGCAGTATTTT
many	.	TRBV6-5	TRBJ2-7	CASSYLGDEQYF	TGTGCCAGCAGTTACTTGGGCGACGAGCAGTACTTC
.	TRBD2	TRBV10-3	TRBJ2-7	CAISDPGTSYEQYF	TGTGCCATCAGTGACCCCGGGACTAGTTACGAGCAGTACTTC
.	TRBD1	TRBV6-5	TRBJ1-2	CASRRQGGYGYTF	TGTGCCAGCAGGAGACAGGGTGGCTATGGCTACACCTTC
.	TRBD1	TRBV5-1	TRBJ1-5	CASSLEGQANQPQHF	TGCGCCAGCAGCTTGGAAGGACAGGCTAATCAGCCCCAGCATTTT
.	.	TRBV6-6	TRBJ1-1	CASSQPPGGTEAFF	TGTGCCAGCAGCCAACCACCCGGGGGCACTGAAGCTTTCTTT